Below, 23 T cell receptor beta chains from the same sample are listed, as sequenced in a study of human T cells and chemical hapten exposure. Stated time point: pre-sensitization, week 0. As for treatment: therapeutic diphenylcyclopropenone sensitization with weekly scalp DPC. TCRdb called the RACE reads again in MiXCR, with one record for every CDR3 protein. The table lists fewer than 300,000 distinct CDR3 sequences, about 9% of them singletons. Sequencing was performed on whole blood, taken in connection with sensitization to the hapten diphenylcyclopropenone (DPC). These receptors came from a woman aged 40-49 years with alopecia areata. Some clones in this sample may be carry-over from other donors' samples.

The V call is TRBV7-3, the J call TRBJ2-2; no definite D call. Germline assignment: CDR1 SGHTA and CDR2 FQGTGA. This CDR3 region has 13 residues. Deletions cut 5 bases from V and 5 bases from J, with 9 bases between. CDR3 sequence reads: CASSPRPTGELFF. The CDR3 bases are TGTGCCAGCAGCCCCCGCCCTACCGGGGAGCTGTTTTTT.

This clonotype showed up many times. The rearrangement uses TRBV27 and TRBJ2-7; D possibly corresponds to TRBD2 (6 bases). The CDR3 contains 12 residues. Trimming stripped 5 bases from V and 2 bases from J, with 7 bases between. CDR1 is MNHEY, CDR2 SMNVEV, per germline (reference sequence). The CDR3 region has the DNA TGTGCCAGCAGTGGCGGGGCCTACGAGCAGTACTTC. Translating gives CASSGGAYEQYF.

This clonotype has a count of ten or more. The V gene is TRBV3-1, the J gene TRBJ1-2; D gene uncertain. Germline V gives CDR1 LGHDT, CDR2 YNNKEL (reference sequence). The CDR3 length is 16 residues. V lost 5 bases and J 4 bases, leaving 20 bases between the germline ends. As DNA, the CDR3 is TGTGCCAGCAGCACGGGTCGGGCCTTATCAATCTATGGCTACACCTTC. It is translated as CASSTGRALSIYGYTF.

J is TRBJ2-2 and V is TRBV24-1; D may be TRBD2 (5 bases). This CDR3 contains 16 residues. The germline CDR1 and CDR2 sequences are KGHDR and SFDVKD. V gave up 3 bases and J gave up 0 bases, with 10 bases separating them. The CDR3 bases are TGTGCCACCAGTGATGGGTGGGAGACGAACACCGGGGAGCTGTTTTTT. This translates into CATSDGWETNTGELFF.

There are a few counts of this clonotype. This chain joins TRBV5-4 and TRBJ2-3; 12 bases map to TRBD2. The CDR3 is 14 residues long. In germline, CDR1 is SGHNT, CDR2 YYREEE (reference sequence). V was clipped by 5 bases and J by 10 bases; unmatched bases: 8. This chain's CDR3 is CASRAGTSGLAQYF. Written as DNA, the CDR3 is TGTGCCAGCAGGGCCGGGACTAGCGGGTTGGCGCAGTATTTT.

CDR3 region: CASSPGGRGGHSGNTIYF. As DNA, the CDR3 is TGCGCCAGCAGCCCGGGAGGAAGAGGGGGCCACTCTGGAAACACCATATATTTT. J is TRBJ1-3 and V is TRBV5-1; 7 bases fit TRBD1. The CDR3 covers 18 residues. In germline, CDR1 is SGHRS, CDR2 YFSETQ. Trimming removed 4 bases from V and 0 bases from J; junction bases left unmatched: 13.

The J gene is TRBJ2-7, the V gene TRBV20-1; no definite D call. This CDR3 is built from 12 residues. V lost 2 bases and J lost 0, with 5 bases in between. Germline V gives CDR1 DFQATT, CDR2 SNEGSKA (reference sequence). CDR3 bases: TGCAGTGCTAGACAGAACTCCTACGAGCAGTACTTC. It translates to CSARQNSYEQYF.

This clonotype appeared a few times. V gene TRBV6-5 combines with J gene TRBJ2-2; no clear D. The germline gives CDR1 MNHEY, CDR2 SVGAGI. This CDR3 region has 14 residues. V gave up 4 bases and J gave up 0 bases, with 6 bases separating them. DNA of the CDR3: TGTGCCAGCAGTTGGGTTTCGAACACCGGGGAGCTGTTTTTT. Translating gives CASSWVSNTGELFF.

V is TRBV9 and J is TRBJ2-1; 9 bases map to TRBD2. J was trimmed by 8 bases and V by 0 bases; bases with no gene match: 9. CDR1 is SGDLS and CDR2 is YYNGEE in the germline V gene. The CDR3 runs 16 residues. The CDR3 DNA is TGTGCCAGCAGCGTAGCGGCGGGAGGGTCATTCGATGAGCAGTTCTTC. Translated: CASSVAAGGSFDEQFF.

This clonotype was seen only a few times. V usage is TRBV20-1 and J usage is TRBJ2-5; perhaps TRBD2 as D (6 bases). CDR3 length: 13 residues. Between the trimmed V and J ends, which lost 4 bases and 2 bases, there was a span of 11 bases. Germline values: CDR1 DFQATT, CDR2 SNEGSKA (reference sequence). CDR3 amino acids: CSATRTTQETQYF. In nucleotides, the CDR3 is TGCAGTGCTACGCGGACTACTCAAGAGACCCAGTACTTC.

This clonotype was seen repeatedly, ten times or more. CDR3 residues: CASRRSYNEQFF. CDR3 DNA: TGTGCCAGCAGAAGGTCCTACAATGAGCAGTTCTTC. The V call is TRBV28, the J call TRBJ2-1; D unresolved. Germline CDR1 is MDHEN and CDR2 is SYDVKM. The ends were cut back, 6 bases at V and 1 base at J, with 4 bases in the middle. The CDR3 spans 12 residues.

Of note for this clonotype: The conserved phenylalanine or tryptophan is not found at the CDR3 terminus, so this likely reflects a read error. The chain combines TRBV7-2 with TRBJ2-1, with 7 bases lining up with TRBD2. The CDR3 sequence is 14 residues long. CDR1 is SGHTA and CDR2 is FQGNSA in the germline V gene. V was pared by 1 base and J by 6 bases, with 3 bases of the junction left unmatched. The CDR3 sequence: CASSLGPGGNEQFS. CDR3 nucleotide sequence: TGTGCCAGCAGCTTAGGTCCGGGGGGCAATGAGCAGTTCTCC.

V is TRBV20-1 and J is TRBJ1-6; TRBD1 is a possible D gene (5 bases). Germline lookup yields CDR1 DFQATT and CDR2 SNEGSKA (reference sequence). Trimming removed 6 bases at V and 5 bases at J, with 11 bases between. CDR3 size: 13 residues. The CDR3 protein is CSARRVNNSPLHF. DNA of the CDR3: TGCAGTGCGCGCAGGGTTAATAATTCACCCCTCCACTTT.

This clonotype has more than one count but fewer than ten. The V call is TRBV6-5, the J call TRBJ2-6, with unresolved D. The CDR3 consists of 16 residues. Between the trimmed V and J ends, which lost 6 bases and 0 bases, there was a span of 12 bases. Germline V gene data show CDR1 as MNHEY and CDR2 as SVGAGI. CDR3 DNA sequence: TGTGCCAGCAGGCGGATACCTGGCTCTGGGGCCAACGTCCTGACTTTC. Encoded protein: CASRRIPGSGANVLTF.

This clonotype was detected only a few times. The chain employs TRBV30 and TRBJ1-1; 7 nucleotides match TRBD1. This CDR3 comprises 13 residues. Unmatched junction bases numbered 6, after V lost 4 bases and J lost 4 bases. Looked up from germline, CDR1 is GTSNPN and CDR2 is SVGIG (reference sequence). The CDR3 reads CAWTKGGTTEAFF. Here the CDR3 DNA reads TGTGCCTGGACAAAAGGGGGCACCACTGAAGCTTTCTTT.

This chain joins TRBV10-3 and TRBJ2-5; D may correspond to TRBD1 or TRBD2 (6 bases each). V lost 8 bases to trimming and J lost 4 bases, with 14 bases between them. CDR1 and CDR2 from the germline V gene are ENHRY and SYGVKD. CDR3 length: 13 residues. The CDR3 is CAIREGGPETQYF. In DNA form, the CDR3 reads TGTGCCATCCGAGAGGGGGGCCCAGAGACCCAGTACTTC.

This rearrangement joins TRBV4-3 to TRBJ2-7; 8 bases map to TRBD1. The V gene end was trimmed by 0 bases and the J gene end by 5 bases; junction bases not matched to a gene: 6. The CDR3 sequence is 15 residues long. In germline, CDR1 is LGHNA, CDR2 YSLEER. DNA for the CDR3: TGCGCCAGCAGCCAAGATATCAGGGGGCAGGACGAGCAGTACTTC. Translation gives CASSQDIRGQDEQYF.

The genes are TRBV29-1 and TRBJ1-1; TRBD1 might be the D (5 bases). Trimming removed 3 bases at V and 0 bases at J, with 14 bases between. The CDR3 covers 15 residues. Germline-derived CDR1 and CDR2 are SQVTM and ANQGSEA. CDR3: CSVEGGEIMNTEAFF. Here the CDR3 DNA reads TGCAGCGTTGAGGGGGGGGAGATCATGAACACTGAAGCTTTCTTT.

The chain joins TRBV6-2 or TRBV6-3 to TRBJ1-5, with 8 positions matching TRBD1. The V gene end was trimmed by 2 bases and the J gene end by 11 bases; junction bases not matched to a gene: 2. The CDR3 contains 12 residues. Germline V CDR1 and CDR2: MNHEY, SVGEGT. The CDR3 DNA follows: TGTGCCAGCAGTTACGACAGGGGATCCCAGCATTTT. It is translated as CASSYDRGSQHF.

A few counts support this clonotype. The V gene is TRBV12-3 or TRBV12-4, the J gene TRBJ1-4; 7 nucleotides match TRBD1. With 4 bases clipped from V and 8 bases from J, the junction kept 10 bases outside the gene matches. The CDR3 length is 15 residues. In DNA form, the CDR3 reads TGTGCCAGCAGTTCACAACAGGGGATGACCGAAAAACTGTTTTTT. Its protein is CASSSQQGMTEKLFF.

This clonotype turned up a few times. The V call is TRBV7-2, the J call TRBJ1-6; D is unclear. Germline values: CDR1 SGHTA, CDR2 FQGNSA. Trimming left V 0 bases short and J 2 bases short, with 11 bases between. The CDR3 extends over 17 amino acids. CDR3 protein: CASSLAGSGTYNSPLHF. DNA of the CDR3: TGTGCCAGCAGCTTAGCGGGCAGTGGGACCTATAATTCACCCCTCCACTTT.

The chain couples TRBV4-2 to TRBJ2-7; 9 nucleotides agree with TRBD1. The CDR3 runs to 16 residues. The V and J ends lost 1 base and 4 bases, in that order; junction bases with no gene match: 8. CDR1 and CDR2 from the germline V gene are LGHNA and YNFKEQ. CDR3 amino acids: CASSQGGLGQGYEQYF. DNA of the CDR3: TGTGCCAGCAGCCAAGGGGGCCTCGGACAGGGGTACGAGCAGTACTTC.

CDR3 region: CATSSQRGLAGEEQFF. The CDR3 DNA reads as TGTGCCACCAGTTCGCAGCGAGGGCTAGCGGGAGAGGAGCAGTTCTTC. The rearrangement uses TRBV24-1 and TRBJ2-1; 10 bases fit TRBD2. V lost 6 bases to trimming and J lost 10 bases; unmatched junction nucleotides: 14. The CDR3 is 16 residues long. Germline V gene lookup returns CDR1 KGHDR and CDR2 SFDVKD.